Below, 30 T cell receptor beta chains from the same sample are listed, as sequenced in a study of T-cell memory formation after mild COVID-19. TCRdb re-called the 5' RACE reads with MiXCR, one entry per CDR3 protein. The table lists about 360,000 distinct CDR3 sequences, approximately 14% of them singletons, with 22% in the top ten. Sequenced input: PBMCs or a T cell subset sorted from them (not recorded which). All receptors come from a man aged 18 to 35 who had mild COVID-19 (a few samples of this study predate the infection). Cell type and time point are not known.

Here the CDR3 reads CSSDRGLGETQYF. In DNA form, the CDR3 reads TGCAGCTCAGACAGGGGGCTGGGTGAGACCCAGTACTTC. The chain has TRBV29-1 and TRBJ2-5; 10 positions match TRBD1. This CDR3 has 13 residues. CDR1 is SQVTM, CDR2 ANQGSEA, per germline. The junction had 8 bases not matched to a gene; V was cut back by 8 bases and J by 5 bases.

The table lists this clonotype with many counts. This rearrangement joins TRBV20-1 to TRBJ2-6, with D perhaps matching TRBD1 (6 bases). In germline, CDR1 is DFQATT, CDR2 SNEGSKA (reference sequence). Trimming shortened V by 6 bases and J by 4 bases, and 13 bases separated the two germline ends. The CDR3 has 14 amino acids. The CDR3 DNA is TGCAGTGCCATCCGGACAGAGGGGGCCAACGTCCTGACTTTC. This translates into CSAIRTEGANVLTF.

This clonotype was detected a few times. J is TRBJ2-2 and V is TRBV4-3, with 12 bases identical to TRBD2. Germline CDR1 is LGHNA and CDR2 is YSLEER. There are 20 residues in the CDR3. V lost 1 base and J lost 0; bases outside the gene matches: 9. The CDR3 DNA is TGCGCCAGCAGCCAAGCCCCTGGACTAGCGGGGCTCGCGAACACCGGGGAGCTGTTTTTT. It translates to CASSQAPGLAGLANTGELFF.

This CDR3 is CASSPQAGRETQYF. The CDR3 DNA sequence: TGTGCCAGCAGCCCCCAGGCGGGTAGGGAGACCCAGTACTTC. The V and J genes are TRBV7-2 and TRBJ2-5; tentative D call: TRBD2 (5 bases). The CDR3 loop spans 14 amino acids. The V end lost 5 bases, the J end lost 5 bases, and 15 bases lay between the germline ends. Germline loops: CDR1 SGHTA, CDR2 FQGNSA.

As DNA, the CDR3 is TGTGCCAGCTCACCCCAGTTGGGGGGACGGAACTATGGCTACACCTTC. It is translated as CASSPQLGGRNYGYTF. V usage is TRBV18 and J usage is TRBJ1-2, with a possible D match to TRBD1 (5 bases). The V gene's germline CDR1 is KGHSH and CDR2 LQKENI. CDR3 length: 16 amino acids. With 3 bases removed from V and 2 bases from J, the gap between germline ends came to 16 bases.

This sequence joins TRBV10-3 and TRBJ1-2, with D possibly matching TRBD1 (6 bases). In germline, CDR1 is ENHRY, CDR2 SYGVKD. Trimming took off 7 bases at V and 1 base at J, with 19 bases between the two ends. The CDR3 is 16 amino acids. The CDR3 nucleotides read TGTGCCATCATTTGGCCGAGGGGGGCGAGTAACTATGGCTACACCTTC. It specifies CAIIWPRGASNYGYTF.

The rearrangement uses TRBV20-1 and TRBJ1-2; D gene ambiguous. V lost 0 bases, J lost 3 bases, and 2 bases lay in between. Looked up from germline, CDR1 is DFQATT and CDR2 is SNEGSKA (reference sequence). The CDR3 length is 11 residues. This CDR3 reads CSAREDYGYTF. The CDR3, as DNA: TGCAGTGCTAGAGAGGACTATGGCTACACCTTC.

This clonotype was seen a few times. J is TRBJ2-7 and V is TRBV6-5; the match to TRBD1 covers 7 bases. The CDR3 runs to 14 residues. CDR1 is MNHEY and CDR2 is SVGAGI in the germline V gene. Trimming took 6 bases from V and 6 from J; bases not matched to a gene: 11. The CDR3 region has the DNA TGTGCCAGCAGCCCGTACAGGGGTCCCGTCGAGCAGTACGTC. Translation: CASSPYRGPVEQYV.

This clonotype was seen only a few times. The CDR3: CARGGVSLRYEQYV. The CDR3 nucleotides are TGTGCCCGTGGAGGAGTTTCGCTCCGCTACGAGCAGTACGTC. The rearrangement uses TRBV24-1 and TRBJ2-7; D might be TRBD2 (5 bases). The germline CDR1 and CDR2 sequences are KGHDR and SFDVKD. The length of the CDR3 is 14 residues. V was shortened by 12 bases and J by 3 bases, with 20 bases between the two germline ends.

There are a few counts of this clonotype. This chain connects TRBV10-3 to TRBJ1-2; 7 bases are shared with TRBD1. Unmatched junction bases numbered 6, after V lost 4 bases and J lost 4 bases. The germline V gene encodes CDR1 ENHRY and CDR2 SYGVKD. This CDR3 contains 14 residues. DNA for the CDR3: TGTGCCATCAGTGGGGGACAGTTTAGCTATGGCTACACCTTC. Translating it yields CAISGGQFSYGYTF.

This sequence joins TRBV18 and TRBJ2-1; D call uncertain. The CDR3 is 15 amino acids. In germline, CDR1 is KGHSH, CDR2 LQKENI. V lost 3 bases, J lost 0 bases, and 9 bases lay in between. CDR3 DNA: TGTGCCAGCTCACCCCTCACGAGCTCCTACAATGAGCAGTTCTTC. As protein: CASSPLTSSYNEQFF.

The chain employs TRBV12-3 or TRBV12-4 and TRBJ2-3, with D uncertain. V lost 3 bases to trimming and J lost 5 bases, with 15 bases between them. The CDR3 is 15 amino acids. Here the CDR3 DNA reads TGTGCCAGCAGTTTTATCGGGTTAGCAAAAGATACGCAGTATTTT. It translates to CASSFIGLAKDTQYF.

The chain is built from TRBV7-6 and TRBJ2-5, with 7 bases matching TRBD2. The CDR3 is made up of 15 amino acids. Germline loops: CDR1 SGHVS, CDR2 FNYEAQ. The V and J ends lost 1 base and 4 bases, in that order; junction bases with no gene match: 6. CDR3: CASSLGGGISETQYF. For the CDR3, the DNA is TGTGCCAGCAGCTTAGGGGGGGGGATTTCAGAGACCCAGTACTTC.

CDR3 bases: TGTGCCAGCAGCAGTAAATCCGGGACAGCCCAGTATTTT. Its protein is CASSSKSGTAQYF. This rearrangement joins TRBV7-2 to TRBJ2-3, with 7 positions matching TRBD1. The CDR3 has 13 amino acids. Unmatched junction bases numbered 11, after V lost 5 bases and J lost 12 bases. Germline V gives CDR1 SGHTA, CDR2 FQGNSA. Using reference TRBV7-2 and TRBJ2-3 for the parts outside the CDR3, the full variable domain is GAGVSQSPSNKVTEKGKDVELRCDPISGHTALYWYRQSLGQGLEFLIYFQGNSAPDKSGLPSDRFSAERTGGSVSTLTIQRTQQEDSAVYLCASSSKSGTAQYFGPGTRLTVL.

The chain combines TRBV11-2 with TRBJ2-5, with D possibly being TRBD2 (5 bases). The CDR3 runs to 14 residues. V dropped 0 bases and J dropped 5 bases, with 10 bases sitting between them. CDR1 and CDR2 from the germline V gene are SGHAT and FQNNGV. The CDR3 sequence is CASSLEVRRETQYF. CDR3 coding DNA: TGTGCCAGCAGCTTAGAGGTTCGGAGGGAGACCCAGTACTTC.

The chain recombines TRBV7-9 with TRBJ2-7; 9 bases fit TRBD1. The CDR3 totals 14 residues. CDR1 SEHNR and CDR2 FQNEAQ come from the germline V gene (reference sequence). V was clipped by 6 bases and J by 4 bases; unmatched bases: 7. The CDR3 nucleotides are TGTGCCAGCAGGAAACAGGGGGCGCTTTACGAGCAGTACTTC. Translating gives CASRKQGALYEQYF.

The gene calls are TRBV7-6 and TRBJ1-1, with D maybe TRBD1 (5 bases). From germline, CDR1 is SGHVS and CDR2 FNYEAQ. This CDR3 region has 16 residues. Trimming cost V 5 bases and J 0 bases, with 16 bases left between them. CDR3 amino acids: CASSARTGTLNTEAFF. The CDR3 region has the DNA TGTGCCAGCAGCGCCCGAACGGGGACGCTGAACACTGAAGCTTTCTTT.

In the case of this clonotype: This is likely a read error, given that the CDR3 carries no conserved phenylalanine or tryptophan at its end. The V gene is TRBV4-1, the J gene TRBJ1-5; 7 bases match TRBD1. This CDR3 is 15 amino acids long. Germline-derived CDR1 and CDR2 are MGHRA and YSYEKL. J gave up 1 base and V 0 bases, and 0 bases lay outside the gene matches. CDR3 amino acids: CASSQDRGSNQPQHI. The CDR3 region has the DNA TGCGCCAGCAGCCAAGACAGGGGGAGCAATCAGCCCCAGCATATT.

This clonotype was seen a handful of times. V gene TRBV6-6 combines with J gene TRBJ2-5; unclear D gene. Trimming cost V 2 bases and J 5 bases, with 0 bases left between them. Germline V gene sequence: CDR1 MNHNY, CDR2 SVGAGI (reference sequence). The CDR3 runs 10 residues. For the CDR3, the DNA is TGTGCCAGCAGTTACGAGACCCAGTACTTC. It yields the protein CASSYETQYF.

This clonotype has a handful of counts. CDR3 loop: CSVEVASGGSYNEQFF. In DNA, the CDR3 is TGCAGCGTTGAGGTGGCTAGCGGGGGGTCCTACAATGAGCAGTTCTTC. The V and J genes are TRBV29-1 and TRBJ2-1; the match to TRBD2 covers 11 bases. Germline V CDR1 and CDR2: SQVTM, ANQGSEA. After removal of 3 bases from V and 1 base from J, the junction contained 5 bases not matched to a gene. The CDR3 is 16 residues long.

This clonotype was detected only a few times. The chain uses TRBV27 and TRBJ2-1, with a tentative D call TRBD1 (6 bases). The CDR3 extends over 13 amino acids. V lost 5 bases to trimming and J lost 3 bases, with 8 bases between them. Germline loops: CDR1 MNHEY, CDR2 SMNVEV (reference sequence). The CDR3 DNA reads as TGTGCCAGCAGTGACAGGATCTACAATGAGCAGTTCTTC. Translated, it gives CASSDRIYNEQFF.

This rearrangement joins TRBV9 to TRBJ2-2; D gene uncertain. Trimming shortened V by 3 bases and J by 0 bases, and 15 bases separated the two germline ends. This CDR3 spans 17 amino acids. From germline, CDR1 is SGDLS and CDR2 YYNGEE. The CDR3, as DNA: TGTGCCAGCAGCGCGGGCGGCTTTCGCTCGAACACCGGGGAGCTGTTTTTT. It is translated as CASSAGGFRSNTGELFF.

As for this clonotype: This may be a read error, as it is one base from a much larger clone. The chain uses TRBV4-3 and TRBJ1-2, with D possibly TRBD1 on 5 matching bases. The length of the CDR3 is 14 residues. The ends were cut back, 0 bases at V and 8 bases at J, with 13 bases in the middle. Looked up from germline, CDR1 is LGHNA and CDR2 is YSLEER. The CDR3 region has the DNA TGCGCCAGCAGCCAAGATACGGGGGTGAACGGCTACACCTTC. Translated, it gives CASSQDTGVNGYTF.

This clonotype was seen more than once but under ten times. The chain has TRBV9 and TRBJ2-1; weak D call: TRBD2 (6 bases). The CDR3 runs to 15 residues. V was pared by 3 bases and J by 0 bases, with 10 bases between. Germline V CDR1 and CDR2: SGDLS, YYNGEE. CDR3 loop: CASSEGLSSYNEQFF. Here the CDR3 DNA reads TGTGCCAGCAGCGAGGGACTCTCCTCCTACAATGAGCAGTTCTTC. The full variable domain, in which reference TRBV9 and TRBJ2-1 provide the parts outside the CDR3, is DSGVTQTPKHLITATGQRVTLRCSPRSGDLSVYWYQQSLDQGLQFLIQYYNGEERAKGNILERFSAQQFPDLHSELNLSSLELGDSALYFCASSEGLSSYNEQFFGPGTRLTVL.

The chain recombines TRBV29-1 with TRBJ2-5; 8 bases agree with TRBD1. V shed 3 bases and J 1 base; nucleotides not matched to a gene: 13. CDR1 and CDR2 (germline): SQVTM, ANQGSEA. The CDR3 covers 17 residues. The CDR3 is CSVDGVTGGFGQETQYF. CDR3 DNA: TGCAGCGTTGATGGGGTTACAGGGGGGTTTGGCCAAGAGACCCAGTACTTC.

The sample holds many counts of this clonotype. The chain recombines TRBV12-3 or TRBV12-4 with TRBJ1-5; no clear D. The CDR3 contains 14 residues. V was shortened by 2 bases and J by 2 bases, with 7 bases between the two germline ends. CDR3 sequence (DNA): TGTGCCAGCAGTTTACCCGGGGGCAATCAGCCCCAGCATTTT. Translated, it gives CASSLPGGNQPQHF.

This clonotype was found once. The chain links TRBV6-2 or TRBV6-3 to TRBJ1-1; perhaps TRBD1 as D (6 bases). CDR1 and CDR2 from the germline V gene are MNHEY and SVGEGT. V was clipped by 6 bases and J by 5 bases, with 13 bases between them. The CDR3 totals 13 residues. As DNA, the CDR3 is TGTGCCAGCAGCGTACAGGGACGGACTGAAGCTTTCTTT. As protein: CASSVQGRTEAFF.

This sequence joins TRBV12-3 or TRBV12-4 and TRBJ2-5; D tentatively fits TRBD1 or TRBD2 (6 bases each). Trimming removed 5 bases from V and 2 bases from J, with 12 bases in between. CDR3 length equals 14 residues. This CDR3 reads CASSETRGQETQYF. The CDR3 DNA follows: TGTGCCAGCAGTGAGACTAGGGGGCAAGAGACCCAGTACTTC.

This clonotype has at least ten counts. J is TRBJ2-2 and V is TRBV18, with 8 bases identical to TRBD1. The germline CDR1 and CDR2 sequences are KGHSH and LQKENI. V shed 5 bases and J 3 bases; nucleotides not matched to a gene: 5. This CDR3 contains 15 residues. DNA for the CDR3: TGTGCCAGCTCAGGAGGACAGGGCCACACCGGGGAGCTGTTTTTT. Translating gives CASSGGQGHTGELFF. The complete variable domain, with remaining parts taken from reference TRBV18 and TRBJ2-2, reads NAGVMQNPRHLVRRRGQEARLRCSPMKGHSHVYWYRQLPEEGLKFMVYLQKENIIDESGMPKERFSAEFPKEGPSILRIQQVVRGDSAAYFCASSGGQGHTGELFFGEGSRLTVL.

This clonotype was seen a few times. The J gene is TRBJ2-7, the V gene TRBV6-2 or TRBV6-3, with D possibly being TRBD1 (5 bases). CDR1 is MNHEY and CDR2 is SVGEGT in the germline V gene. This CDR3 has 11 residues. The ends were cut back, 4 bases at V and 8 bases at J, with 9 bases in the middle. CDR3 in amino acids: CASSLGHQQYF. In nucleotides, the CDR3 is TGTGCCAGCAGTTTAGGACACCAGCAGTACTTC.